Listed below are T cell receptor beta chains from one sample, sequenced in a study of somatic mutations in cytotoxic T cells in rheumatoid arthritis. The table came from immunoSEQ multiplex PCR; TCRdb's copy has only in-frame clones and leaves some out. The sample has about 19,000 clones, 85% seen once. Material for sequencing was CD8+ T cells sorted from blood. All receptors derive from a woman aged 40 to 49 with rheumatoid arthritis. The CDR3 runs from the conserved cysteine through the conserved F or W. A D gene is named only where the DNA matches it firmly. The size of a clone is reported for some rows only, either as once, few or many, or as a class for expanded clones.

cdr3_nt cdr3_aa v_call clone_size j_call d_call
TGTGCCAGCAGTTCCAGACAGACCATTCTTGGGGACACTGAAGCTTTCTTT CASSSRQTILGDTEAFF TRBV27 NA TRBJ1-1 NA
TGTGCCAGCAGTGAGACAGGTCCCTACGAGCAGTACTTC CASSETGPYEQYF TRBV6-1 NA TRBJ2-7 NA
TGTGCCAGCAGCATTAGCCGACAGGGTAGCACAGATACGCAGTATTTT CASSISRQGSTDTQYF TRBV7-6 NA TRBJ2-3 TRBD1
TGTGCCACTTTGACTAGCGGGAGGGTGACTGAGCAGTTCTTC CATLTSGRVTEQFF TRBV2 NA TRBJ2-1 TRBD2
TGTGCCAGCAGGTGGGAGCGGGGGGGCCAAGAGACCCAGTACTTC CASRWERGGQETQYF TRBV6-6 NA TRBJ2-5 TRBD2
TGTGCCAGCAGCCCGACGGGTTACTACGAGCAGTACTTC CASSPTGYYEQYF TRBV14 NA TRBJ2-7 NA
TGTGCCAGCGACAGGGGCTACGAGCAGTACTTC CASDRGYEQYF TRBV2 NA TRBJ2-7 TRBD1
TGTGCCAGCAGCACCTCAGGGGGCGCAGTGGTCGGGGAGCTGTTTTTT CASSTSGGAVVGELFF TRBV9 NA TRBJ2-2 TRBD1
TGCGCCAGCAGCTCGAGAGATACGCAGTATTTT CASSSRDTQYF TRBV4-1 NA TRBJ2-3 NA
TGTGCCAGCAACCGGGACAGTCAAGCTTTCTTT CASNRDSQAFF TRBV21-1 NA TRBJ1-1 NA
TGTGCCAGCAGGACGACAGGGGAGGTGAAGGGCTACACCTTC CASRTTGEVKGYTF TRBV6-5 NA TRBJ1-2 TRBD1
TGTGCCAGCAGTGATCAGGGAAACACCGGGGAGCTGTTTTTT CASSDQGNTGELFF TRBV2 NA TRBJ2-2 NA
TGCGCCAGCAGCTTGGAGTGGACAGGGGACGAGCAGTACTTC CASSLEWTGDEQYF TRBV5-1 NA TRBJ2-7 TRBD1
TGTGCCAGTAGTTTAACTAGAGGCAATGAGCAGTTCTTC CASSLTRGNEQFF TRBV19 NA TRBJ2-1 NA
TGTGCCAGCAGCTTAAAGGGTGGGACTAGCGGGGGGGACACAGATACGCAGTATTTT CASSLKGGTSGGDTDTQYF TRBV7-3 NA TRBJ2-3 TRBD2
TGTGCCAGCAGTCCCCCACAGGGGAAAGAGACCCAGTACTTC CASSPPQGKETQYF TRBV6-6 NA TRBJ2-5 TRBD1
TGTGCCAGCAGTGACTCAAACGAGAATGAAAAACTGTTTTTT CASSDSNENEKLFF TRBV25-1 NA TRBJ1-4 NA
TGTGCCAGCAGCGTAGGGGGGGGGTCCGGCATGAACACTGAAGCTTTCTTT CASSVGGGSGMNTEAFF TRBV9 NA TRBJ1-1 NA
TGTGCCAGCAGTTCCGCGGGGGGAGCGCCCCAGCATTTT CASSSAGGAPQHF TRBV6-5 NA TRBJ1-5 NA
TGTGCCAGCAGTTACTTGGGCGCCGGGGAGCTGTTTTTT CASSYLGAGELFF TRBV6-5 NA TRBJ2-2 NA
TGTGCCAGCAGTAATAGGGGGGGAGGTCAGCCCCAGCATTTT CASSNRGGGQPQHF TRBV6-1 NA TRBJ1-5 NA
TGTGCCAGCAGCCCACTAGTGGGAGCAGCAGATACGCAGTATTTT CASSPLVGAADTQYF TRBV7-6 NA TRBJ2-3 NA
TGTGCCAGCAGCTCCGGCCCAGCGGGAGGATCCGGGGAGCTGTTTTTT CASSSGPAGGSGELFF TRBV11-3 NA TRBJ2-2 TRBD2
TGTGCCAGCAGTTTAGCGGGACAGGGTAACTATGGCTACACCTTC CASSLAGQGNYGYTF TRBV27 NA TRBJ1-2 TRBD1
TGTGCCCCCACCCGGAGGCGGATCAGCAATCAGCCCCAGCATTTT CAPTRRRISNQPQHF TRBV10-3 NA TRBJ1-5 NA
TGTGCCAGCAGTTATTACGGGACAGCGAACACTGAAGCTTTCTTT CASSYYGTANTEAFF TRBV6-6 NA TRBJ1-1 TRBD1
TGTGCCAGCAGCCACGGTAGGGGACTAGCCAACAATGAGCAGTTCTTC CASSHGRGLANNEQFF TRBV2 NA TRBJ2-1 TRBD2
TGTGCTAGTGGTTTGGCTGTCCTGGCGGGTGCCACCGGGGAGCTGTTTTTT CASGLAVLAGATGELFF TRBV12-5 NA TRBJ2-2 NA
TGTGCCAGCAGCCCACAGGCTGGGTTTGACAATCAGCCCCAGCATTTT CASSPQAGFDNQPQHF TRBV7-6 NA TRBJ1-5 NA
TGTGCCAGCAGCTCGGACTTCATCCCGGAGCAGTACTTC CASSSDFIPEQYF TRBV11-3 few TRBJ2-7 NA
TGCGCCAGCAGCTTCCCCCTAGCGGGGGGGCCGAACGGGGAGCTGTTTTTT CASSFPLAGGPNGELFF TRBV5-1 NA TRBJ2-2 TRBD2
TGTGCCTGGAGTGTTCCCGGGGGATTCCCTGAAGCTTTCTTT CAWSVPGGFPEAFF TRBV30 few TRBJ1-1 NA
TGTGCCAGCAGCCCGGGATTCCATGAAAAACTGTTTTTT CASSPGFHEKLFF TRBV6-5 NA TRBJ1-4 NA
TGTGCCAGCAGCCAAGAACAGCTTCGTGAGCAGTACTTC CASSQEQLREQYF TRBV4-2 NA TRBJ2-7 NA
TGTGCCAGCAGCTTTCGCAGGGCTCCCCCGCCTTTAGATACGCAGTATTTT CASSFRRAPPPLDTQYF TRBV7-6 NA TRBJ2-3 NA
TGTGCCAGCAGTTCCGCAAACGACCAGGGGGGCTATCAGCCCCAGCATTTT CASSSANDQGGYQPQHF TRBV28 NA TRBJ1-5 TRBD1
TGTGCCAGCAGCTTAGGGGTCCAGGGTTTGTCCTTC CASSLGVQGLSF TRBV13 NA TRBJ1-2 NA
TGTGCCAGCTCCAAAGGGGTGGATTACACTGAAGCTTTCTTT CASSKGVDYTEAFF TRBV6-5 NA TRBJ1-1 NA
TGTGCCAGCAACCCTGGACAGGGGGCCAGTTGGAGCGGGGAGCTGTTTTTT CASNPGQGASWSGELFF TRBV9 NA TRBJ2-2 TRBD1
TGTGCCGTCCTCTGGGGACAGGGGAACGGGGAGCTGTTTTTT CAVLWGQGNGELFF TRBV2 NA TRBJ2-2 TRBD1
TGTGCCAGCAACCCCGGGACAGGTACGAGAGAGCAGTACTTC CASNPGTGTREQYF TRBV2 NA TRBJ2-5 TRBD1
TGTGCCAGCAGTCCGACAGGGGGACTCCCAGATACGCAGTATTTT CASSPTGGLPDTQYF TRBV2 NA TRBJ2-3 TRBD1
TGTGCCAGCAGCGCACGGGACAGGCTTTACGAGCAGTACTTC CASSARDRLYEQYF TRBV7-8 NA TRBJ2-7 TRBD1
TGTGCCAGCAGGACCGGGACAGGGGGCATTACACGGACCGGGGAGCTGTTTTTT CASRTGTGGITRTGELFF TRBV5-8 NA TRBJ2-2 TRBD1
TGTGCCAGCAGCTCCGGGACAGGGTTCTACGAGCAGTACTTC CASSSGTGFYEQYF TRBV27 NA TRBJ2-7 TRBD1
TGTGCCAGCAGTGAAGCGCCCGGGTCTAAGGGCTACACCTTC CASSEAPGSKGYTF TRBV6-1 NA TRBJ1-2 NA
TGTGCCAGCAGACTAGCGAGGAAGACCCAGTACTTC CASRLARKTQYF TRBV21-1 NA TRBJ2-5 NA
TGTGCCAGCAGCTTGGGGGGAGGGGGGCAGCCCCAGCATTTT CASSLGGGGQPQHF TRBV5-4 NA TRBJ1-5 NA
TGTGCCAGCAGTGTAACGACAGGGTCTCCGTTAAATCAGCCCCAGCATTTT CASSVTTGSPLNQPQHF TRBV2 NA TRBJ1-5 TRBD1
TGTGCCAGCAGCGCGACTAGCGGGGCCCTGGGGGAGACCCAGTACTTC CASSATSGALGETQYF TRBV9 NA TRBJ2-5 TRBD2
TGTGCCAGCAGCCCCGACTTCACAGATACGCAGTATTTT CASSPDFTDTQYF TRBV5-5 NA TRBJ2-3 NA
TGTGCCAGTAGCACCGGACAGATTAATGAAAAACTGTTTTTT CASSTGQINEKLFF TRBV19 NA TRBJ1-4 NA
TGTGCCAGAAGAGGCGGGCCAAGATATAGCAATCAGCCCCAGCATTTT CARRGGPRYSNQPQHF TRBV5-3 NA TRBJ1-5 NA